Listed below are T cell receptor beta chains from one sample, sequenced in a study of T cell responses to AZD1222 COVID-19 vaccine. Using immunoSEQ multiplex PCR, the repertoire was profiled, and TCRdb retains in-frame clones only, with some absent. The sample yields 190,000 or so clones, approximately 90% seen once. The specimen was peripheral blood, collected 28 days after the second AZD1222 dose. All receptors derive from an adult who received the AZD1222 COVID-19 vaccine. CDR3s include the opening cysteine and the closing phenylalanine or tryptophan. The D gene is left open where the match is weak. The size entry is marked missing in some rows and otherwise reads once, few, many or a size class.

V gene	clone size	J gene	CDR3 length	D gene	CDR3 DNA	CDR3 protein
TRBV24-1	.	TRBJ1-1	17	.	TGTGCCACCAGTGATTTTGGGGGAAAGGGTGGGAACACTGAAGCTTTCTTT	CATSDFGGKGGNTEAFF
TRBV5-1	.	TRBJ2-7	15	TRBD2	TGCGCCAGCAGCTTGTTAGGGACTAGCGGCTACGAGCAGTACTTC	CASSLLGTSGYEQYF
TRBV7-2	.	TRBJ1-6	14	.	TGTGCCAGCAGCCTAGGAGGGGTTCGTTCACCCCTCCACTTT	CASSLGGVRSPLHF
TRBV7-6	.	TRBJ2-5	17	TRBD2	TGTGCCAGCAGCTCAACCGGGACTAGCGGGATCCAAGAGACCCAGTACTTC	CASSSTGTSGIQETQYF
TRBV20-1	.	TRBJ1-1	10	.	TGCAGTGCTAGGTGGACTGAAGCTTTCTTT	CSARWTEAFF
TRBV30	once	TRBJ2-7	12	.	TGTGCCTGGAGGGGACTTCGCTACGAGCAGTACTTC	CAWRGLRYEQYF
TRBV28	few	TRBJ1-3	15	.	TGTGCCAGCAGCCTGCCAGGGGCCTCTGGAAACACCATATATTTT	CASSLPGASGNTIYF
TRBV30	.	TRBJ2-1	13	TRBD2	TGTGCCTGGACACTAGCGGGATACAATGAGCAGTTCTTC	CAWTLAGYNEQFF
TRBV28	.	TRBJ1-1	15	.	TGTGCCAGCAGTTTCAGGGTTACCGGCCTCACTGAAGCTTTCTTT	CASSFRVTGLTEAFF
TRBV4-1	.	TRBJ2-7	13	.	TGCGCCAGCAGCCAAGAACCAGGGTACGAGCAGTACTTC	CASSQEPGYEQYF
TRBV11-2	once	TRBJ2-7	15	TRBD1	TGTGCCAGCAGCCAAGCGACAGGGGGCCCCTACGAGCAGTACTTC	CASSQATGGPYEQYF
TRBV19	.	TRBJ2-7	14	.	TGTGCCAGTAGTCGCGGCCAGGGGTCCTACGAGCAGTACTTC	CASSRGQGSYEQYF
TRBV14	.	TRBJ1-6	15	.	TGTGCCAGCAGCCTCTGGACCCGCGCCAATTCACCCCTCCACTTT	CASSLWTRANSPLHF
TRBV3-1/TRBV3-2	.	TRBJ1-2	13	.	TGTGCCAGCAGCTCCCCGGTATCCTACGGCTACACCTTC	CASSSPVSYGYTF
TRBV15	.	TRBJ2-7	15	.	TGTGCCACCAGCAGAGATGTTCGGGGAGCGCACGAGCAGTACTTC	CATSRDVRGAHEQYF
TRBV11-2	once	TRBJ2-5	15	.	TGTGCCAGCAGCTTAGGCTCGGAAGGCCGAGAGACCCAGTACTTC	CASSLGSEGRETQYF
TRBV7-2	.	TRBJ2-2	14	.	TGTGCCAGCAGCCGGCAGGGTGCACTCGGGGAGCTGTTTTTT	CASSRQGALGELFF
TRBV2	.	TRBJ2-5	16	.	TGTGCCAGCAGTGATCTCAACAGGGAAAATTCGGAGACCCAGTACTTC	CASSDLNRENSETQYF
TRBV30	.	TRBJ1-3	14	.	TGTGCCTGGCTCTCAGAAGACTCTGGAAACACCATATATTTT	CAWLSEDSGNTIYF
TRBV19	.	TRBJ2-7	15	TRBD2	TGTGCCAGTAGTATGGCTAGCGGGGGCTCCTACGAGCAGTACTTC	CASSMASGGSYEQYF
TRBV20-1	.	TRBJ1-2	11	.	TGCAGTGCTAGAGGACAGTATGGCTACACCTTC	CSARGQYGYTF